One and the same sample provided the 23 T cell receptor beta chains below, sequenced in a study of cytomegalovirus exposure and HLA in healthy donors. PCR primers comprised 60 Vbeta and 13 Jbeta primers. TCRdb's copy holds only in-frame clones and misses some; the assay was immunoSEQ multiplex PCR. Among some 190,000 clones listed, 65% to 90% were seen once. The source material was PBMCs. These receptors were collected from a woman aged 25 to 45 in good health and CMV-seronegative.

The chain links TRBV25-1 to TRBJ2-7; the match to TRBD2 covers 10 bases. This CDR3 region has 15 residues. Germline loops: CDR1 MGHDK, CDR2 SYGVNS. V shed 3 bases and J 2 bases; nucleotides not matched to a gene: 4. CDR3 bases: TGTGCCAGCAGTGACAGCGGGAGGGCCCCCTACGAGCAGTACTTC. Its protein product is CASSDSGRAPYEQYF.

This sequence joins TRBV7-6 and TRBJ2-3; possible D gene TRBD2, 5 bases. CDR1 is SGHVS, CDR2 FNYEAQ, per germline. Trimming left V 5 bases short and J 1 base short, with 19 bases between. The CDR3 extends over 17 amino acids. CDR3 sequence (DNA): TGTGCCAGCAGCCCGAATCGGGGTGGACTCGGCACAGATACGCAGTATTTT. Protein: CASSPNRGGLGTDTQYF.

The gene calls are TRBV5-8 and TRBJ2-2; 7 positions agree with TRBD1. Trimming at V came to 5 bases and at J to 1 base, leaving 2 bases not matched to a gene. The CDR3 contains 14 residues. From germline, CDR1 is SGHTS and CDR2 YDEGEE. CDR3 protein: CASRRTGNTGELFF. CDR3 DNA: TGTGCCAGCAGGCGGACAGGGAACACCGGGGAGCTGTTTTTT.

The chain carries TRBV7-9 and TRBJ1-4, with unresolved D. With 4 bases removed from V and 1 base from J, the gap between germline ends came to 10 bases. The CDR3 consists of 15 residues. Germline V lookup: CDR1 SEHNR, CDR2 FQNEAQ (reference sequence). The CDR3, as DNA: TGTGCCAGCAGCTCCCCGGGAGGAACTAATGAAAAACTGTTTTTT. It specifies CASSSPGGTNEKLFF.

The CDR3 region has the DNA TGTGCCAGCAGCTTGGGGGTTCGAGGAGGGGACTTGACCGGGGAGCTGTTTTTT. Residues: CASSLGVRGGDLTGELFF. The chain has TRBV7-3 and TRBJ2-2; tentatively, D is TRBD2 (6 bases). Trimming pared 3 bases from V and 5 bases from J, leaving 22 bases between. CDR1 and CDR2 from the germline V gene are SGHTA and FQGTGA. The CDR3 is made up of 18 amino acids.

This clone occurred once. In nucleotides, the CDR3 is TGCGCCAGCAGTGAGTCGGGACAGGGGGTCTACGAGCAGTACTTC. Encoded protein: CASSESGQGVYEQYF. The chain links TRBV10-1 to TRBJ2-7; 11 bases match TRBD1. Germline CDR1 and CDR2: WNHNN and SYGVQD (reference sequence). With V trimmed by 0 bases and J by 3 bases, 1 base remained unmatched. The CDR3 has 15 residues.

This clone was observed a single time. The V call is TRBV15, the J call TRBJ2-7; 9 bases line up with TRBD1. This CDR3 is 15 amino acids long. V dropped 5 bases and J dropped 3; count of bases not matched to a gene: 8. The germline V gene has CDR1 LNHNV and CDR2 YYDKDF (reference sequence). The CDR3 here is CATSQSTGGIYEQYF. CDR3 sequence (DNA): TGTGCCACCAGCCAATCGACAGGGGGAATCTACGAGCAGTACTTC.

This clone was seen once. CDR3 DNA sequence: TGTGCCAGCAGTACAGTGACGTGGGGCTACACCTTC. Protein sequence: CASSTVTWGYTF. The chain is built from TRBV28 and TRBJ1-2, with unresolved D. This CDR3 is 12 amino acids long. CDR1 and CDR2 (germline): MDHEN, SYDVKM. Trimming cost V 5 bases and J 8 bases, with 12 bases left between them.

The chain couples TRBV14 to TRBJ2-1; TRBD1 might be the D (6 bases). The V and J ends lost 4 bases and 8 bases respectively, with 21 bases between them. The CDR3 totals 16 residues. Germline assignment: CDR1 SGHDN and CDR2 FVKESK. The chain's CDR3 is CASSPTRNRVGDEQFF. The CDR3 nucleotides are TGTGCCAGCAGCCCTACTAGAAACAGGGTCGGAGATGAGCAGTTCTTC.

This clone has a handful of counts. This rearrangement joins TRBV27 to TRBJ2-7; tentatively, D is TRBD1 (6 bases). There are 14 residues in the CDR3. The V gene lost 0 bases and the J gene lost 1 base, with 7 bases spanning the gap. Germline values: CDR1 MNHEY, CDR2 SMNVEV (reference sequence). The DNA of the CDR3 is TGTGCCAGCAGTTTATCCCAGGGGTCCTACGAGCAGTACTTC. It translates to CASSLSQGSYEQYF.

This CDR3 is CASSLEGGAGNIQYF. The CDR3 DNA follows: TGTGCCAGCAGCTTAGAAGGGGGCGCCGGAAACATTCAGTACTTC. This chain uses TRBV11-2 with TRBJ2-4; TRBD1 matches 7 bases. The CDR3 length is 15 residues. Trimming cost V 0 bases and J 6 bases; bases outside gene matches: 5. Germline CDR1 is SGHAT and CDR2 is FQNNGV.

The chain combines TRBV12-5 with TRBJ2-3; TRBD2 aligns across 13 bases. V lost 7 bases and J lost 5; bases outside the gene matches: 6. The germline V gene has CDR1 LGHNT and CDR2 FRNRAP. The CDR3 has 15 residues. The CDR3 DNA reads TGTGCTAGTGCCTGGACTAGCGGGAGTGTAGATACGCAGTATTTT. Protein sequence: CASAWTSGSVDTQYF.

The chain carries TRBV19 and TRBJ2-2; 8 bases fit TRBD2. CDR1 LNHDA and CDR2 SQIVND come from the germline V gene (reference sequence). This CDR3 contains 16 residues. Trimming removed 2 bases from V and 8 bases from J; junction bases left unmatched: 10. The CDR3 loop reads CASSIYQAGVGGELFF. CDR3 coding DNA: TGTGCCAGTAGTATATACCAAGCGGGAGTTGGAGGGGAGCTGTTTTTT.

In this sample, this clone turned up once. V gene TRBV28 combines with J gene TRBJ2-7, with 7 positions matching TRBD1. The CDR3 is 14 amino acids. With 1 base clipped from V and 3 bases from J, the junction kept 3 bases outside the gene matches. Germline CDR1 is MDHEN and CDR2 is SYDVKM. The CDR3 DNA reads TGTGCCAGCAGTTTATTTAGGGACAGCTACGAGCAGTACTTC. This gives the protein CASSLFRDSYEQYF.

The chain couples TRBV10-2 to TRBJ2-2, with 8 bases aligning to TRBD2. CDR3 size: 14 residues. V lost 10 bases, J lost 5 bases, and 9 bases stayed unmatched. Germline CDR1 and CDR2: WSHSY and SAAADI. The CDR3 loop reads CATQTAGGTGELFF. The CDR3 DNA is TGCGCCACCCAGACGGCGGGAGGAACCGGGGAGCTGTTTTTT.

CDR3 DNA sequence: TGTGCCAGCAGTTTAGCGGCGCCCCTCTCCTACGAGCAGTACTTC. As protein: CASSLAAPLSYEQYF. V and J are TRBV28 and TRBJ2-7; D remains unclear. Trimming took 2 bases from V and 0 from J, leaving 11 bases between them. This CDR3 region has 15 residues. From germline, CDR1 is MDHEN and CDR2 SYDVKM.

The gene calls are TRBV5-4 and TRBJ1-1; no firm D call. In germline, CDR1 is SGHNT, CDR2 YYREEE (reference sequence). Between the trimmed V and J ends, which lost 1 base and 1 base, there was a span of 11 bases. The CDR3 length is 15 residues. The CDR3 sequence is CASSLSGRRNTEAFF. Here the CDR3 DNA reads TGTGCCAGCAGCTTGTCGGGAAGACGGAACACTGAAGCTTTCTTT.

The CDR3 nucleotides are TGCGCCAGCAGCTTGGGCAGTTCGTACCAAGAGACCCAGTACTTC. Encoded protein: CASSLGSSYQETQYF. The rearrangement uses TRBV5-1 and TRBJ2-5; D unresolved. CDR1 SGHRS and CDR2 YFSETQ come from the germline V gene. CDR3 length equals 15 residues. The V end lost 0 bases, the J end lost 0 bases, and 9 bases lay between the germline ends.

V and J are TRBV4-2 and TRBJ2-3; tentative D call: TRBD1 (7 bases). This CDR3 spans 17 amino acids. Germline CDR1 LGHNA, CDR2 YNFKEQ. Trimming pared 0 bases from V and 3 bases from J, leaving 16 bases between. The CDR3 sequence is CASSQDPVQGGTDTQYF. CDR3 bases: TGTGCCAGCAGCCAAGATCCGGTGCAGGGGGGTACAGATACGCAGTATTTT.

The chain is built from TRBV2 and TRBJ1-1; unclear D gene. Germline CDR1 is SNHLY and CDR2 is FYNNEI. Trimming took 6 bases from V and 0 from J, leaving 8 bases between them. The CDR3 covers 13 residues. This CDR3 is CASRQSLNTEAFF. As DNA, the CDR3 is TGTGCCAGCAGACAGTCTCTGAACACTGAAGCTTTCTTT.

The rearrangement joins TRBV4-2 to TRBJ1-1; D remains ambiguous. The CDR3 is 14 amino acids. V gave up 5 bases and J gave up 2 bases, with 12 bases separating them. In germline, CDR1 is LGHNA, CDR2 YNFKEQ. In nucleotides, the CDR3 is TGTGCCAGCAGCTTCATGACGGGAAACACTGAAGCTTTCTTT. This codes for CASSFMTGNTEAFF.

The chain uses TRBV29-1 and TRBJ2-7; 7 bases fit TRBD1. Germline loops: CDR1 SQVTM, CDR2 ANQGSEA. Trimming cost V 1 base and J 0 bases; bases outside gene matches: 12. The CDR3 totals 17 residues. CDR3 sequence reads: CSVEVQSDRDSSYEQYF. CDR3 nucleotide sequence: TGCAGCGTTGAAGTCCAGAGTGACCGGGACAGCTCCTACGAGCAGTACTTC.

The V call is TRBV28, the J call TRBJ2-2; D remains unclear. The germline V and J ends were trimmed by 4 bases and 6 bases, with 9 bases remaining between them. This CDR3 is 13 amino acids long. Per germline, CDR1 MDHEN and CDR2 SYDVKM. Here the CDR3 DNA reads TGTGCCAGCAGTTGGGCTGGTCCCGGGGAGCTGTTTTTT. It is translated as CASSWAGPGELFF.